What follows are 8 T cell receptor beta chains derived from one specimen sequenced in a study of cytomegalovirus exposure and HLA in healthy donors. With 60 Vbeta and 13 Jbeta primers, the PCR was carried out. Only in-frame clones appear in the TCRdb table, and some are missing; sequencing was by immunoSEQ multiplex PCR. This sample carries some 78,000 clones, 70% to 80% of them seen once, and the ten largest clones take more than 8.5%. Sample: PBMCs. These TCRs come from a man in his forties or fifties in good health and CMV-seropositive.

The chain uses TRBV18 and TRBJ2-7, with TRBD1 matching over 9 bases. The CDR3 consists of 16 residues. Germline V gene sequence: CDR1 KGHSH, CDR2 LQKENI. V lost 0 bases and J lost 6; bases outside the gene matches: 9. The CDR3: CASSPPITGGEGEQYF. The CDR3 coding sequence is TGTGCCAGCTCACCACCTATTACAGGGGGCGAGGGCGAGCAGTACTTC.

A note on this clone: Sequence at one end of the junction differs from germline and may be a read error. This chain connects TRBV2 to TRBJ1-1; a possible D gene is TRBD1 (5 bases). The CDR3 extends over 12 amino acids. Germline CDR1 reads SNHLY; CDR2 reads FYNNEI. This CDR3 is CATFGGNAEAFF. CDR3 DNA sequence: TGTGCCACTTTCGGGGGGAACGCTGAAGCTTTCTTT. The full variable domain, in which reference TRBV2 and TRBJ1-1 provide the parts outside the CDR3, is EPEVTQTPSHQVTQMGQEVILRCVPISNHLYFYWYRQILGQKVEFLVSFYNNEISEKSEIFDDQFSVERPDGSNFTLKIRSTKLEDSAMYFCATFGGNAEAFFGQGTRLTVV.

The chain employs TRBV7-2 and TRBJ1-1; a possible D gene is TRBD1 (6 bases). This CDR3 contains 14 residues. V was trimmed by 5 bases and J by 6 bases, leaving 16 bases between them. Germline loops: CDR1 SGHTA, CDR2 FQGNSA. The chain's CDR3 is CASSIQQGTAEAFF. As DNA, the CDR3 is TGTGCCAGCAGCATCCAACAGGGTACGGCTGAAGCTTTCTTT.

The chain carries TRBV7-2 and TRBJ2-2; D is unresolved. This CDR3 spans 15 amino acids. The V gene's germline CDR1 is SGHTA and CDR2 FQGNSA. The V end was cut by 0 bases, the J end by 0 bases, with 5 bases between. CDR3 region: CASSLALANTGELFF. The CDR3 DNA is TGTGCCAGCAGCTTAGCGTTAGCGAACACCGGGGAGCTGTTTTTT. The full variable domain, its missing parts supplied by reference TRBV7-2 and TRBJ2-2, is GAGVSQSPSNKVTEKGKDVELRCDPISGHTALYWYRQSLGQGLEFLIYFQGNSAPDKSGLPSDRFSAERTGGSVSTLTIQRTQQEDSAVYLCASSLALANTGELFFGEGSRLTVL.

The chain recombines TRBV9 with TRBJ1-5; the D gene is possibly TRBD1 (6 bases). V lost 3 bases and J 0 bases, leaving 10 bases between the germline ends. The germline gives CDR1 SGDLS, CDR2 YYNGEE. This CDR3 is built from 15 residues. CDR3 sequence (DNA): TGTGCCAGCAGCGAAGGACAGATTAGCAATCAGCCCCAGCATTTT. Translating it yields CASSEGQISNQPQHF. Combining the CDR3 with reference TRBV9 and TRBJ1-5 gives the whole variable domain DSGVTQTPKHLITATGQRVTLRCSPRSGDLSVYWYQQSLDQGLQFLIQYYNGEERAKGNILERFSAQQFPDLHSELNLSSLELGDSALYFCASSEGQISNQPQHFGDGTRLSIL.

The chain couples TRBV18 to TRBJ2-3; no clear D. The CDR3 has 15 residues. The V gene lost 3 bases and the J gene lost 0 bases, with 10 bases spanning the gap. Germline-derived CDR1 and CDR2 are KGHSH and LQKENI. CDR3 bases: TGTGCCAGCTCACCCCCTAAGACTAGCACAGATACGCAGTATTTT. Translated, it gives CASSPPKTSTDTQYF. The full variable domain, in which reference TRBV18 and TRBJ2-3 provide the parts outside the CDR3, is NAGVMQNPRHLVRRRGQEARLRCSPMKGHSHVYWYRQLPEEGLKFMVYLQKENIIDESGMPKERFSAEFPKEGPSILRIQQVVRGDSAAYFCASSPPKTSTDTQYFGPGTRLTVL.

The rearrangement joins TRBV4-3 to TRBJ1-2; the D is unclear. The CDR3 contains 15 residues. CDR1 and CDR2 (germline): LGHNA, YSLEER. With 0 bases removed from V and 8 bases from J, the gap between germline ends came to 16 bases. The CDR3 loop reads CASSQDSRASWGYTF. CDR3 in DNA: TGCGCCAGCAGCCAAGACTCGAGGGCCTCCTGGGGCTACACCTTC.

For the CDR3, the DNA is TGTGCCAGCAGTGAACCCGTCGGCGGGACCCAGTACTTC. Its translation is CASSEPVGGTQYF. V is TRBV2 and J is TRBJ2-5; no clear D. V was shortened by 2 bases and J by 7 bases, with 11 bases between the two germline ends. From germline, CDR1 is SNHLY and CDR2 FYNNEI. The CDR3 has 13 amino acids.